This T cell receptor (beta chain) was profiled in a study of blood T cell repertoires in COVID-19. Overall study context: Donors in the United States, Italy and Spain gave samples during acute or convalescent COVID-19.

The CDR3 length is 17 residues. V was pared by 10 bases and J by 4 bases, with 28 bases between. Germline CDR1 and CDR2: SGHTA and FQGNSA. Clones were sequenced by immunoSEQ multiplex PCR, and TCRdb holds only the in-frame ones, with some missing. The top ten hold around 2.3% of the sample, which has 230,000 or so clones, almost 90% seen once. The Seattle patients joined while their infection was active and were tracked longitudinally afterward. The origin of this receptor is an older woman with COVID-19, enrolled during active disease. The specimen sequenced was peripheral blood. The chain uses TRBV7-2 and TRBJ1-2, with D possibly TRBD1 on 6 matching bases. The CDR3 bases are TGTGCCACCCTAGCTAATCTCAGGGGCGGGGGTAGCTATGGCTACACCTTC. Protein: CATLANLRGGGSYGYTF.